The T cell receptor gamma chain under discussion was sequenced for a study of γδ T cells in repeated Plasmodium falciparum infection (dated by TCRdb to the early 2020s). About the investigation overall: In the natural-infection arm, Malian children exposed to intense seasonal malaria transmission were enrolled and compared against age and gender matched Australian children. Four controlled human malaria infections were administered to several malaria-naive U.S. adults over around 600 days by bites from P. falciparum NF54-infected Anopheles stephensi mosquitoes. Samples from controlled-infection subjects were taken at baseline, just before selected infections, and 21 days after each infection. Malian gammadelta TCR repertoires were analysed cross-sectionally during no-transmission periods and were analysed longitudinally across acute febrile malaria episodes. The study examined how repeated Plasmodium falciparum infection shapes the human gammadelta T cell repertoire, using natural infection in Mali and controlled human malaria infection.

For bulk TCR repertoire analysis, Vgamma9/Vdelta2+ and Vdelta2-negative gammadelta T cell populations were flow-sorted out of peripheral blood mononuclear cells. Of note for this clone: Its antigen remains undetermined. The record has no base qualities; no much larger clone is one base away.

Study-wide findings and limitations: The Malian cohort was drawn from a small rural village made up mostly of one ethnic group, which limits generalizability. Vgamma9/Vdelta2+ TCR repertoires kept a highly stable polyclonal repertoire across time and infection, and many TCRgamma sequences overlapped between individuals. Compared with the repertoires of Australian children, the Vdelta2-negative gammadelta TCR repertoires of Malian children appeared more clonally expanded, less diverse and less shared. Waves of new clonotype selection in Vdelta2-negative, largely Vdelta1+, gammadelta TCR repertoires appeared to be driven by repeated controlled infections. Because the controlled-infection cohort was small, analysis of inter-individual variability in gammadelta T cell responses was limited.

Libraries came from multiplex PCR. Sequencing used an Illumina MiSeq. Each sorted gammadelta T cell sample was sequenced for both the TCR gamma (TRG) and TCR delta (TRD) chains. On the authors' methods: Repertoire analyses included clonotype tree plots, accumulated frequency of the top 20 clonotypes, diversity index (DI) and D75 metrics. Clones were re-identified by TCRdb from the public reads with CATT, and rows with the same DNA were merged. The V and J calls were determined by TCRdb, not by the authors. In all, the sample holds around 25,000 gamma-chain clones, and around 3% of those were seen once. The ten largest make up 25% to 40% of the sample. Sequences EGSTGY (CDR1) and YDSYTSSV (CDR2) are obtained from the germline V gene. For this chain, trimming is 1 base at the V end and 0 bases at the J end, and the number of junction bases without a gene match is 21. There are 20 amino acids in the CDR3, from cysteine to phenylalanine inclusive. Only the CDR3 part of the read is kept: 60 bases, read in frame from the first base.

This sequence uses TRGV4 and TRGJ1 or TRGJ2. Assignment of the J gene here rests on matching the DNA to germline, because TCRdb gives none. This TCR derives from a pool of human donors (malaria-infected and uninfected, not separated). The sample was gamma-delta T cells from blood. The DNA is TGTGCCACCTGGGATGGCGTAAGGCGAAAATTTGAGGCGAATTATTATAAGAAACTCTTT. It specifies CATWDGVRRKFEANYYKKLF.